The TCR beta chain under discussion was sequenced for a study of blood T cell repertoires in COVID-19. Study as a whole: In each case, the material was cDNA or gDNA derived from T cells, B-cell-depleted T cells, or PBMCs.

Looked up from germline, CDR1 is SGHRS and CDR2 is YFSETQ. Trimming stripped 4 bases from V and 7 bases from J, with 14 bases between. The CDR3 loop spans 14 amino acids. TCRdb's copy holds only in-frame clones and misses some; the assay was immunoSEQ multiplex PCR. The data contain a few hundred thousand clones, approximately 91% of them singletons. A single count supports this clone. This chain links TRBV5-1 with TRBJ1-4; D might be TRBD1 (5 bases). This clonotype was sampled from a woman aged 40 to 49 who had recovered from COVID-19. The sequenced material came from peripheral blood. CDR3 DNA sequence: TGCGCCAGCAGCAAGGGGTCGGGGGGTGAAAAACTGTTTTTT. It specifies CASSKGSGGEKLFF.